These 26 T cell receptor beta chains share one sample of origin, sequenced in a study of cytomegalovirus exposure and HLA in healthy donors. The PCR contained 60 Vbeta and 13 Jbeta primers. The data were produced by immunoSEQ multiplex PCR, yet TCRdb's version contains in-frame clones alone and is incomplete. The table lists around 130,000 clones, 6.5% to 9.5% of them singletons. Source material: PBMCs. Source of these receptors: a man aged 40-49 years in good health and CMV-seronegative.

This clone was observed a handful of times. The gene calls are TRBV6-5 and TRBJ1-1; 7 bases align to TRBD1. Germline V gene data show CDR1 as MNHEY and CDR2 as SVGAGI. This CDR3 contains 15 residues. Losses at the gene ends were 0 bases for V and 5 bases for J; bases not matched to a gene: 6. The CDR3 DNA reads as TGTGCCAGCAGTTACTCGGGACAGTCGGGGACTGAAGCTTTCTTT. This codes for CASSYSGQSGTEAFF.

The chain uses TRBV19 and TRBJ1-1; no clear D gene. Trimming took off 6 bases at V and 7 bases at J, with 15 bases between the two ends. The V gene's germline CDR1 is LNHDA and CDR2 SQIVND (reference sequence). The CDR3 runs to 13 residues. Here the CDR3 reads CASSPEGTDEAFF. For the CDR3, the DNA is TGTGCCAGTAGCCCGGAGGGCACTGATGAAGCTTTCTTT.

The rearrangement uses TRBV19 and TRBJ1-5; TRBD1 matches at 9 bases. J was trimmed by 6 bases and V by 7 bases; bases with no gene match: 7. The CDR3 runs 14 residues. The germline CDR1 and CDR2 sequences are LNHDA and SQIVND (reference sequence). The CDR3 here is CASNRGQGPQPQHF. Here the CDR3 DNA reads TGTGCCAGTAACAGGGGACAGGGACCTCAGCCCCAGCATTTT.

In this sample, this clone turned up a few times. V usage is TRBV6-6 and J usage is TRBJ1-5, with 7 bases lining up with TRBD1. The germline V gene encodes CDR1 MNHNY and CDR2 SVGAGI (reference sequence). V lost 6 bases and J lost 1; bases outside the gene matches: 3. The CDR3 is 14 residues long. As DNA, the CDR3 is TGTGCCAGCAGCCAGACAGGGAGCAATCAGCCCCAGCATTTT. Protein sequence: CASSQTGSNQPQHF.

This clone was counted many times. CDR3 sequence reads: CASSPGISGNTIYF. The CDR3 nucleotides are TGTGCCAGCAGTCCCGGGATCTCTGGAAACACCATATATTTT. The V gene is TRBV7-6, the J gene TRBJ1-3; D call uncertain. This CDR3 is built from 14 residues. The germline V and J ends were trimmed by 6 bases and 0 bases, with 9 bases remaining between them. Germline V gene sequence: CDR1 SGHVS, CDR2 FNYEAQ.

This clone was counted only a few times. V is TRBV6-1 and J is TRBJ1-1; TRBD1 might be the D (5 bases). The CDR3 loop spans 12 amino acids. V was cut by 9 bases and J by 4 bases, with 12 bases left in between. Germline CDR1 MNHNS, CDR2 SASEGT. CDR3 protein: CASLGGRTEAFF. For the CDR3, the DNA is TGTGCCAGTCTGGGGGGTCGCACTGAAGCTTTCTTT.

The rearrangement joins TRBV19 to TRBJ1-5; TRBD1 matches 7 bases. Germline-derived CDR1 and CDR2 are LNHDA and SQIVND (reference sequence). The CDR3 length is 15 residues. After removal of 4 bases from V and 2 bases from J, the junction contained 5 bases not matched to a gene. The CDR3 loop is CASSTYTGGNQPQHF. The DNA for the CDR3 is TGTGCCAGTAGTACTTACACAGGGGGCAATCAGCCCCAGCATTTT.

With regard to this clone: In the same sample, other DNA sequences code for this CDR3. The gene calls are TRBV6-5 and TRBJ1-6, with D maybe TRBD1 (6 bases). The V end was cut by 6 bases, the J end by 4 bases, with 10 bases between. The germline V gene has CDR1 MNHEY and CDR2 SVGAGI. This CDR3 is built from 14 residues. The CDR3 sequence is CASRRGGYNSPLHF. The CDR3 DNA reads TGTGCCAGCAGGAGAGGGGGATATAATTCACCCCTCCACTTT.

There are a few counts of this clone. V and J are TRBV5-4 and TRBJ1-2, with 8 bases lining up with TRBD1. CDR1 and CDR2 from the germline V gene are SGHNT and YYREEE (reference sequence). After removal of 5 bases from V and 4 bases from J, the junction contained 7 bases not matched to a gene. The CDR3 has 14 amino acids. The chain's CDR3 is CASRVAGGLYGYTF. Here the CDR3 DNA reads TGTGCCAGCAGGGTTGCAGGGGGCCTCTATGGCTACACCTTC.

The rearrangement links TRBV7-3 to TRBJ1-2, with 7 bases lining up with TRBD1. This CDR3 comprises 15 residues. Trimming at V came to 4 bases and at J to 10 bases, leaving 15 bases not matched to a gene. The germline gives CDR1 SGHTA, CDR2 FQGTGA. The DNA for the CDR3 is TGTGCCAGCAGCTCCCCCGCAGGGGGACAGATCCACTACACCTTC. This encodes CASSSPAGGQIHYTF.

In its sample, this clone was seen a few times. This sequence joins TRBV5-1 and TRBJ2-5, with 9 bases identical to TRBD1. The CDR3 runs 18 residues. Losses at the gene ends were 3 bases for V and 1 base for J; bases not matched to a gene: 13. In germline, CDR1 is SGHRS, CDR2 YFSETQ. CDR3 amino acids: CASSSKLSGTGTQETQYF. The CDR3 nucleotides read TGCGCCAGCAGCTCCAAATTGTCCGGGACAGGGACCCAAGAGACCCAGTACTTC.

This clone was seen more than once but under ten times. The chain is built from TRBV13 and TRBJ2-7; a possible D gene is TRBD1 (6 bases). The CDR3 sequence is 12 residues long. V was cut by 6 bases and J by 2 bases, with 8 bases left in between. Germline-derived CDR1 and CDR2 are PRHDT and FYEKMQ (reference sequence). DNA for the CDR3: TGTGCCAGCAGGAAGGGGGCCTACGAGCAGTACTTC. It is translated as CASRKGAYEQYF.

The chain employs TRBV7-6 and TRBJ1-6; D not resolved. From germline, CDR1 is SGHVS and CDR2 FNYEAQ. The CDR3 covers 15 residues. V was pared by 4 bases and J by 7 bases, with 14 bases between. CDR3: CASSSHRGRNSPLHF. As DNA, the CDR3 is TGTGCCAGCAGCTCCCATCGGGGTAGGAATTCACCCCTCCACTTT.

This clone was found a few times. V and J are TRBV30 and TRBJ1-5; D is ambiguous. Looked up from germline, CDR1 is GTSNPN and CDR2 is SVGIG (reference sequence). The CDR3 has 12 residues. V lost 4 bases and J lost 6, with 10 bases in between. CDR3 in amino acids: CAWIGGCQPQHF. CDR3 in DNA: TGTGCCTGGATAGGAGGGTGTCAGCCCCAGCATTTT.

This clone was counted between two and nine times. The V call is TRBV27, the J call TRBJ1-6, with D possibly TRBD1 on 5 matching bases. CDR1 MNHEY and CDR2 SMNVEV come from the germline V gene (reference sequence). The CDR3 spans 13 residues. Trimming shortened V by 5 bases and J by 7 bases, and 9 bases separated the two germline ends. CDR3 nucleotide sequence: TGTGCCAGCAGTCCAGGGTCAAATTCACCCCTCCACTTT. Protein sequence: CASSPGSNSPLHF.

This clone was detected a few times. This rearrangement joins TRBV7-8 to TRBJ2-5, with TRBD2 matching 7 bases. The CDR3 length is 16 residues. Germline V gene data show CDR1 as SGHVS and CDR2 as FQNEAQ. J gave up 1 base and V 4 bases, and 9 bases lay outside the gene matches. CDR3: CASSSLRGRSQETQYF. The DNA for the CDR3 is TGTGCCAGCAGCTCCTTGCGGGGGAGAAGCCAAGAGACCCAGTACTTC.

The CDR3 DNA follows: TGTGCCAGTAAGTTGAGTCATCTTGTGAACACTGAAGCTTTCTTT. The encoded protein is CASKLSHLVNTEAFF. The chain carries TRBV19 and TRBJ1-1; D is uncertain. CDR1 LNHDA and CDR2 SQIVND come from the germline V gene (reference sequence). The CDR3 has 15 residues. V was trimmed by 7 bases and J by 0 bases, leaving 15 bases between them.

The J gene is TRBJ2-2, the V gene TRBV5-1; D is unclear. The germline V and J ends were trimmed by 4 bases and 1 base, with 5 bases remaining between them. This CDR3 comprises 13 residues. Germline assignment: CDR1 SGHRS and CDR2 YFSETQ. The CDR3 nucleotides are TGCGCCAGCAGCCAGGTGAACACCGGGGAGCTGTTTTTT. Encoded protein: CASSQVNTGELFF.

The chain joins TRBV5-6 to TRBJ1-1, with D possibly being TRBD1 (5 bases). The CDR3 has 14 residues. CDR1 is SGHDT and CDR2 is YYEEEE in the germline V gene. V was clipped by 0 bases and J by 6 bases, with 12 bases between them. CDR3 loop: CASSLGGDGAEAFF. CDR3 sequence (DNA): TGTGCCAGCAGCTTGGGGGGGGACGGCGCTGAAGCTTTCTTT.

J is TRBJ1-4 and V is TRBV13; weak D call: TRBD1 (6 bases). Trimming removed 3 bases at V and 8 bases at J, with 7 bases between. Looked up from germline, CDR1 is PRHDT and CDR2 is FYEKMQ (reference sequence). The CDR3 runs 12 residues. The DNA for the CDR3 is TGTGCCAGCAGCTTCACAGGGGAAAAACTGTTTTTT. It yields the protein CASSFTGEKLFF.

This clone has more than one count but fewer than ten. The V and J genes are TRBV4-2 and TRBJ1-1; D is possibly TRBD1 (6 bases). V dropped 0 bases and J dropped 5 bases, with 10 bases sitting between them. This CDR3 comprises 14 residues. The V gene's germline CDR1 is LGHNA and CDR2 YNFKEQ. CDR3 nucleotides: TGTGCCAGCAGCCAAGATACAGGGAGAACTGAAGCTTTCTTT. It is translated as CASSQDTGRTEAFF.

This clone has a handful of counts. The J gene is TRBJ2-1, the V gene TRBV4-1; D is perhaps TRBD2 (5 bases). CDR3 length: 14 amino acids. V shed 0 bases and J shed 7 bases, with 10 bases lying between them. CDR1 is MGHRA and CDR2 is YSYEKL in the germline V gene. Here the CDR3 DNA reads TGCGCCAGCAGCCAAGATCTCGGGGATAATGAGCAGTTCTTC. This translates into CASSQDLGDNEQFF.

This clone was seen more than once but under ten times. The chain couples TRBV4-1 to TRBJ1-5, with D unclear. V was pared by 3 bases and J by 6 bases, with 21 bases between. The V gene's germline CDR1 is MGHRA and CDR2 YSYEKL. The CDR3 length is 17 residues. The CDR3 DNA follows: TGCGCCAGCAGCCACGAAGCGGCCGGGTCCCGCAGTCAGCCCCAGCATTTT. Protein: CASSHEAAGSRSQPQHF.

This clone appeared a few times. This sequence joins TRBV7-3 and TRBJ2-3; the match to TRBD2 covers 13 bases. Unmatched junction bases numbered 5, after V lost 5 bases and J lost 6 bases. Germline lookup yields CDR1 SGHTA and CDR2 FQGTGA. The length of the CDR3 is 15 residues. This CDR3 is CASSRTSGGADTQYF. The CDR3 nucleotides read TGTGCCAGCAGCAGAACTAGCGGGGGGGCGGATACGCAGTATTTT. Full variable domain (rest looked up from reference TRBV7-3 and TRBJ2-3): GAGVSQTPSNKVTEKGKYVELRCDPISGHTALYWYRQSLGQGPEFLIYFQGTGAADDSGLPNDRFFAVRPEGSVSTLKIQRTERGDSAVYLCASSRTSGGADTQYFGPGTRLTVL.

The V gene is TRBV5-1, the J gene TRBJ2-2; D gene ambiguous. Between the trimmed V and J ends, which lost 3 bases and 0 bases, there was a span of 6 bases. Per the germline V gene, CDR1 is SGHRS and CDR2 is YFSETQ. CDR3 length equals 14 residues. The CDR3 nucleotides are TGCGCCAGCAGCTCCATAGCGAACACCGGGGAGCTGTTTTTT. This translates into CASSSIANTGELFF.

This clone was counted only a few times. A junction boundary mismatches the germline segment, possibly from a read error. This chain joins TRBV6-6 and TRBJ1-6; 9 bases fit TRBD1. The CDR3 runs to 13 residues. Germline lookup yields CDR1 MNHNY and CDR2 SVGAGI (reference sequence). The CDR3 is CASKTGGDSPLLF. Written as DNA, the CDR3 is TGTGCCAGCAAAACAGGGGGCGATTCACCCCTCCTCTTT.